Listed below are T cell receptor beta chains from one sample, sequenced in a study of blood T cell repertoires in COVID-19. TCRdb keeps only in-frame clones here, not all; method: immunoSEQ multiplex PCR. The sample carries tens of thousands of clones, around 88% recorded once. Sequencing was done on a sample of peripheral blood. All receptors derive from a woman over 75 with acute or convalescent COVID-19. The CDR3 runs from the conserved cysteine through the conserved F or W. The size field is filled for only some rows; it gives once, few, many or a size class.

v_call clone_size cdr3_aa
TRBV19 NA CASSIATEKNTEAFF
TRBV3-1/TRBV3-2 NA CASSPRGLETQYF
TRBV4-2 NA CASSRIRGDRVYEQYF
TRBV7-3 few CASSLSQGNQPQHF
TRBV7-7 once CASSLIRPTGAGYGNTEAFF
TRBV19 NA CASSRAITDTQYF
TRBV3-1/TRBV3-2 NA CASSQGGQGHSPLHF
TRBV3-1/TRBV3-2 NA CASSRGQVNYGYTF
TRBV24-1 once CATSDRDSSYNEQFF
TRBV24-1 NA CATSPGAGGPQETQYF
TRBV18 NA CASSPDRYGYTF
TRBV5-1 once CASSLAVAGTDTQYF
TRBV19 NA CASSYRAGVFQETQYF
TRBV28 NA CASTLGTVNQPQHF
TRBV18 NA CASSPLGQNTEAFF
TRBV7-2 once CASSSNSPLHF
TRBV15 NA CATSPSGGGDTQYF
TRBV7-2 NA CASSPGQLNSPLHF
TRBV19 NA CASSVRGLGSPLHF
TRBV7-3 few CASSLRGAQNEQFF
TRBV7-2 NA CASTSRGGARNEQFF
TRBV2 once CASKDRDLKYEQYF
TRBV6-5 NA CASTAERANTGELFF
TRBV6-1 NA CASSEALRGTGSSYEQYF
TRBV4-1 NA CASSLTFSGTGGYGYTF
TRBV15 NA CATSPGAIYNEQFF